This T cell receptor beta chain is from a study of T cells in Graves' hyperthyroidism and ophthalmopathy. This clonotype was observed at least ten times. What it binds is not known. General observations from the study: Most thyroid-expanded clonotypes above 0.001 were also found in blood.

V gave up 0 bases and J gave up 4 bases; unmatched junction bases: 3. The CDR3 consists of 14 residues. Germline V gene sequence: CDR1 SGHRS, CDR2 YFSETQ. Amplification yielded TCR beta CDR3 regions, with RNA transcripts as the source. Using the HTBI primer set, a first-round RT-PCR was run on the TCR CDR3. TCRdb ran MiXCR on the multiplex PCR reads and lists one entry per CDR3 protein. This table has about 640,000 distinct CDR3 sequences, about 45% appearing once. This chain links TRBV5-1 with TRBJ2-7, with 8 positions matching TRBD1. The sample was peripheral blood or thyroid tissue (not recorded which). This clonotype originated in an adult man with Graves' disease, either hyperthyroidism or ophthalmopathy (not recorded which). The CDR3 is CASSLDGQGYEQYF. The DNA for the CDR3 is TGCGCCAGCAGCTTGGACGGACAGGGTTACGAGCAGTACTTC.